A single sample gave rise to the 17 T cell receptor beta chains below, sequenced in a study of blood T cell repertoires in COVID-19 (dated by TCRdb to 2020 to 2022). The library relied on the immunoSEQ multiplex PCR assay. TCRdb holds this immuneACCESS table with in-frame rearrangements only. Some clones are missing; in checked studies, unresolved V genes explain under half, and the rest has no known cause. In this sample the table shows some 87,000 clones, 89% of which occur a single time. More than 3% of the sample lies in the top ten. Sequenced: peripheral blood. All receptors come from a woman between 65 and 79 years old with acute or convalescent COVID-19.

The rearrangement links TRBV28 to TRBJ2-3, with TRBD2 matching over 9 bases. Germline trimming cut 5 bases from V and 1 base from J; bases unmatched to any gene: 4. The CDR3 covers 15 residues. Germline V gene sequence: CDR1 MDHEN, CDR2 SYDVKM. CDR3 residues: CASSNAGGGTDTQYF. The DNA for the CDR3 is TGTGCCAGCAGTAACGCGGGAGGGGGCACAGATACGCAGTATTTT.

CDR3 region: CASSPGQGSWSNQPQHF. As DNA, the CDR3 is TGCGCCAGCAGCCCCGGACAGGGAAGTTGGAGCAATCAGCCCCAGCATTTT. The gene calls are TRBV5-1 and TRBJ1-5, with 8 bases lining up with TRBD1. This CDR3 spans 17 amino acids. Germline CDR1 reads SGHRS; CDR2 reads YFSETQ. The V gene end was trimmed by 4 bases and the J gene end by 1 base; junction bases not matched to a gene: 10.

The chain links TRBV7-9 to TRBJ1-4; D perhaps matches TRBD1 (5 bases). V lost 4 bases, J lost 2 bases, and 14 bases lay in between. Per the germline V gene, CDR1 is SEHNR and CDR2 is FQNEAQ (reference sequence). This CDR3 comprises 16 residues. CDR3 sequence (DNA): TGTGCCAGCAGCTCGCCCGTCGGGGGGACTAATGAAAAACTGTTTTTT. Protein sequence: CASSSPVGGTNEKLFF. Full variable domain (outside the CDR3, taken from reference TRBV7-9 and TRBJ1-4): DTGVSQNPRHKITKRGQNVTFRCDPISEHNRLYWYRQTLGQGPEFLTYFQNEAQLEKSRLLSDRFSAERPKGSFSTLEIQRTEQGDSAMYLCASSSPVGGTNEKLFFGSGTQLSVL.

The rearrangement links TRBV5-1 to TRBJ1-2, with no clear D. Germline values: CDR1 SGHRS, CDR2 YFSETQ. The V gene lost 0 bases and the J gene lost 1 base, with 19 bases spanning the gap. The CDR3 spans 18 residues. CDR3 in DNA: TGCGCCAGCAGCTTGGAGGTCGGGGTGGGAGCCCTTAACTATGGCTACACCTTC. Protein product: CASSLEVGVGALNYGYTF.

The rearrangement links TRBV2 to TRBJ2-1; TRBD2 agrees at 8 bases. Trimming cost V 5 bases and J 4 bases; bases outside gene matches: 16. The germline gives CDR1 SNHLY, CDR2 FYNNEI. The CDR3 length is 18 residues. The CDR3 sequence is CASSPQPGGLVIYNEQFF. CDR3 in DNA: TGTGCCAGCAGTCCCCAACCGGGGGGACTAGTAATTTACAATGAGCAGTTCTTC.

The rearrangement uses TRBV19 and TRBJ2-6, with D tentatively TRBD1 (5 bases). V lost 5 bases, J lost 1 base, and 12 bases lay in between. The CDR3 covers 16 residues. Germline V CDR1 and CDR2: LNHDA, SQIVND (reference sequence). This CDR3 is CASSGFAGSGANVLTF. CDR3 nucleotide sequence: TGTGCCAGTAGTGGATTTGCAGGGTCTGGGGCCAACGTCCTGACTTTC.

The chain recombines TRBV5-1 with TRBJ1-2; the match to TRBD1 covers 8 bases. This CDR3 is 14 amino acids long. Germline values: CDR1 SGHRS, CDR2 YFSETQ. V lost 0 bases and J lost 6; bases outside the gene matches: 4. CDR3 in amino acids: CASSLAQGADGYTF. CDR3 DNA sequence: TGCGCCAGCAGCTTGGCCCAGGGGGCGGATGGCTACACCTTC.

This sequence joins TRBV7-6 and TRBJ2-1; 10 bases fit TRBD1. V trimming: 5 bases; J trimming: 6 bases; junction bases outside the gene matches: 10. The CDR3 covers 16 residues. Germline CDR1 reads SGHVS; CDR2 reads FNYEAQ. The CDR3 loop is CASSLPAGTGANEQFF. The CDR3, as DNA: TGTGCCAGCAGCCTACCGGCCGGGACAGGGGCCAATGAGCAGTTCTTC.

V is TRBV10-3 and J is TRBJ1-5; 7 bases are shared with TRBD1. Germline trimming cut 7 bases from V and 0 bases from J; bases unmatched to any gene: 6. The length of the CDR3 is 15 residues. Looked up from germline, CDR1 is ENHRY and CDR2 is SYGVKD. For the CDR3, the DNA is TGTGCCATCATTGCGGGGACAGATAGCAATCAGCCCCAGCATTTT. It encodes CAIIAGTDSNQPQHF.

Turning to this clone: An end of the junction differs from the germline gene, which may be a read error. The gene calls are TRBV27 and TRBJ2-3, with D unresolved. Germline values: CDR1 MNHEY, CDR2 SMNVEV (reference sequence). The CDR3 extends over 14 amino acids. The CDR3 region has the DNA TGTGCCAGTAGTTTATGGCGAGGCTCAGATACGCAGTATTTT. Amino acid sequence: CASSLWRGSDTQYF.

The chain links TRBV7-8 to TRBJ2-1; 11 bases map to TRBD2. The V segment lost 3 bases and the J segment 8 bases; nucleotides outside the gene matches: 3. The CDR3 has 14 amino acids. Germline V gene data show CDR1 as SGHVS and CDR2 as FQNEAQ. The CDR3: CASSFTSGRDEQFF. CDR3 in DNA: TGTGCCAGCAGCTTCACTAGCGGGAGAGATGAGCAGTTCTTC.

This sequence joins TRBV6-5 and TRBJ1-5; perhaps TRBD1 as D (6 bases). Deletions cut 8 bases from V and 1 base from J, with 9 bases between. CDR3 length: 13 residues. Germline V gives CDR1 MNHEY, CDR2 SVGAGI. CDR3 protein: CASRQGSNQPQHF. CDR3 nucleotide sequence: TGTGCCAGCCGCCAGGGGAGCAATCAGCCCCAGCATTTT.

The V and J genes are TRBV3-1 (or the pseudogene TRBV3-2) and TRBJ1-3; the D is unclear. The V and J ends lost 5 bases and 5 bases respectively, with 19 bases between them. Looked up from germline, CDR1 is LGHDT and CDR2 is YNNKEL (reference sequence). CDR3 length: 16 amino acids. In nucleotides, the CDR3 is TGTGCCAGCAGCGTCACCCCAGTGTCCGGGAGAAACACCATATATTTT. Residues: CASSVTPVSGRNTIYF.

This clone is a singleton in its sample. The J gene is TRBJ2-5, the V gene TRBV24-1, with D maybe TRBD2 (5 bases). The CDR3 sequence is 14 residues long. Trimming left V 7 bases short and J 5 bases short, with 16 bases between. The V gene's germline CDR1 is KGHDR and CDR2 SFDVKD. The CDR3: CATSPRGSRETQYF. In DNA form, the CDR3 reads TGTGCCACCAGCCCTCGGGGTTCCAGGGAGACCCAGTACTTC.

This chain uses TRBV2 with TRBJ2-3; 13 bases line up with TRBD2. The CDR3 has 17 residues. CDR1 and CDR2 (germline): SNHLY, FYNNEI. V lost 5 bases, J lost 0 bases, and 5 bases stayed unmatched. CDR3 amino acids: CASSRTSGGPSTDTQYF. DNA for the CDR3: TGTGCCAGCAGTCGGACTAGCGGGGGACCAAGCACAGATACGCAGTATTTT.

The rearrangement links TRBV7-8 to TRBJ2-7; D possibly corresponds to TRBD2 (6 bases). This CDR3 comprises 14 residues. V dropped 3 bases and J dropped 0 bases, with 9 bases sitting between them. CDR1 is SGHVS and CDR2 is FQNEAQ in the germline V gene. The CDR3 is CASSLGLSSYEQYF. In nucleotides, the CDR3 is TGTGCCAGCAGCTTGGGACTGTCCTCCTACGAGCAGTACTTC.

The V call is TRBV5-1, the J call TRBJ2-7, with TRBD2 identical over 8 bases. The CDR3 runs to 16 residues. Germline loops: CDR1 SGHRS, CDR2 YFSETQ. The V segment lost 5 bases and the J segment 5 bases; nucleotides outside the gene matches: 15. DNA for the CDR3: TGCGCCAGCAGATCCGGCAGCGGGAGCTCTTCTCACGAGCAGTACTTC. It codes for CASRSGSGSSSHEQYF.